The clone carrying this T cell receptor (beta chain) occurred a few times. These data are taken from a study of patients and donors after allogeneic stem cell transplantation. The CDR3 has 12 residues. V was cut by 5 bases and J by 8 bases, with 12 bases left in between. Germline V gene sequence: CDR1 MNHEY, CDR2 SVGAGI. A single record per CDR3 protein comes from TCRdb applying MiXCR to the RT-PCR reads. The table includes about 400,000 distinct CDR3 sequences, around 16% detected once. Material: blood, either unsorted or a sorted T cell fraction (not recorded which). The chain carries TRBV6-5 and TRBJ1-2, with a tentative D call TRBD1 (5 bases). This clonotype was obtained from a human donor who was either an allogeneic HSCT recipient or a stem cell or donor lymphocyte infusion donor (not recorded which). It is not recorded whose cells these are; they may come from a transplant donor. The CDR3 loop reads CASSNQGGGYTF. CDR3 sequence (DNA): TGTGCCAGCAGTAACCAGGGCGGGGGCTACACCTTC.